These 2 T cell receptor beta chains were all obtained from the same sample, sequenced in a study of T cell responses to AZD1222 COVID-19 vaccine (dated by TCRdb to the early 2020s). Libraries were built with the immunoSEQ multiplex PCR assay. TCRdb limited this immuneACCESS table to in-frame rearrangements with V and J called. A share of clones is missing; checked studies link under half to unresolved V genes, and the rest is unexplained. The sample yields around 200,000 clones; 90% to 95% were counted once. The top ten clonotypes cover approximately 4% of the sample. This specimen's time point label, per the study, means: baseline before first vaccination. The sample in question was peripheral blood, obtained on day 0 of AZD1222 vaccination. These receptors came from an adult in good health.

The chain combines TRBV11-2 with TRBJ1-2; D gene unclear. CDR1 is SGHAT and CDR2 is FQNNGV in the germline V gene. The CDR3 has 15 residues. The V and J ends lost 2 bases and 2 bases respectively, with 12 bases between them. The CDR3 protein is CASSLYYPGNYGYTF. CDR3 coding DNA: TGTGCCAGCAGCTTATATTACCCGGGGAACTATGGCTACACCTTC.

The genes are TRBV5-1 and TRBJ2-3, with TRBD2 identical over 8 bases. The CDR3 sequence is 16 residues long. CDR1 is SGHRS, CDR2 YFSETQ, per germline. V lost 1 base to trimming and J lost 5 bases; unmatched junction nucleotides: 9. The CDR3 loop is CASSLSLAGSGDTQYF. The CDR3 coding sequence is TGCGCCAGCAGCTTGAGTCTAGCGGGCTCCGGAGATACGCAGTATTTT.